This T cell receptor beta chain was captured in a study of CD8+CD57+ T cells in acquired aplastic anemia. Study overall: The DNA of sorted CD4+ and CD8+ cells averaged 3.2 ug. Overall study results and limits: Overlap between patients and controls comprised roughly 28 CD8+ CDR3 sequences. Researchers reported that CD8+ Simpson's diversity was not significantly different in patients versus controls.

Genomic DNA provided the template from which TCR beta VDJ and CDR3 profiles were obtained. TCRdb reanalysed the reads using MiXCR and keeps one entry per CDR3 protein. The table lists under 500,000 distinct CDR3 sequences, around 30% of them singletons. Trimming cost V 2 bases and J 5 bases, with 10 bases left between them. The germline gives CDR1 SGHRS, CDR2 YFSETQ. The CDR3 has 13 residues. Previously, flow cytometry had revealed CD8+CD57+ cell expansion in the patients chosen for sequencing. Patients uniformly had severe acquired aplastic anemia. The table lists this clonotype with a few counts. Its specificity is unknown.

What was sequenced was sorted CD4+, CD8+, or CD8+CD57+ T cells (not recorded which) from PBMCs. The receptor comes from a human donor with aplastic anemia. This rearrangement joins TRBV5-1 to TRBJ1-1; weak D call: TRBD1 (6 bases). CDR3 coding DNA: TGCGCCAGCAGCTTTGCGGACAGTACTGAAGCTTTCTTT. This gives the protein CASSFADSTEAFF. The full variable domain, completed using reference TRBV5-1 and TRBJ1-1, is KAGVTQTPRYLIKTRGQQVTLSCSPISGHRSVSWYQQTPGQGLQFLFEYFSETQRNKGNFPGRFSGRQFSNSRSEMNVSTLELGDSALYLCASSFADSTEAFFGQGTRLTVV.